This T cell receptor (beta chain) appears in the sequencing data of a study of shared T cell receptors in the human thymus. Generated by immunoSEQ multiplex PCR, the TCRdb table keeps only in-frame clones and is missing some. The sample contains 720,000 or so clones, 70% to 90% of which appear only once. In addition, the sample was reused for a study of human thymus T cells. This second study says: Among the donors, all were healthy Finnish infants having corrective surgery for congenital heart defects. Resections removed during corrective heart surgery provided the thymus tissue used. Highly overlapping thymic repertoires among unrelated individuals were reported in related research.

This receptor was obtained from a girl under three years old with a congenital heart defect. Sequenced material: thymocytes.

The CDR3 DNA follows: TGTGCCAGCAGCGGGACAGGGGGCAATCAGCCCCAGCATTTT. It encodes CASSGTGGNQPQHF. The chain employs TRBV27 and TRBJ1-5; 10 bases match TRBD1. V shed 6 bases, J shed 2 bases, and the junction held 1 base outside the gene matches. Per germline, CDR1 MNHEY and CDR2 SMNVEV (reference sequence). The CDR3 consists of 14 residues.